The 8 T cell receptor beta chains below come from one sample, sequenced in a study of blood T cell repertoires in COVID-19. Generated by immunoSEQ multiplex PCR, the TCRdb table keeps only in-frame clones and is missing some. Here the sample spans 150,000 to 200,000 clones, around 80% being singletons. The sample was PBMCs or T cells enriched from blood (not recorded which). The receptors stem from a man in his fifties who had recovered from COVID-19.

The CDR3 DNA is TGTGCCAGCTCACCTTTTCCGGGACAGTTTAACTATGGCTACACCTTC. It codes for CASSPFPGQFNYGYTF. J is TRBJ1-2 and V is TRBV18, with 7 bases matching TRBD1. The CDR3 loop spans 16 amino acids. CDR1 and CDR2 from the germline V gene are KGHSH and LQKENI. Losses at the gene ends were 3 bases for V and 1 base for J; bases not matched to a gene: 8.

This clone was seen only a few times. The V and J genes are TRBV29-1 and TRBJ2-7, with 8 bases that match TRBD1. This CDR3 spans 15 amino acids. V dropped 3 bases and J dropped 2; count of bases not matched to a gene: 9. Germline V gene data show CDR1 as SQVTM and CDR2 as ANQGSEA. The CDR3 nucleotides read TGCAGCGTTGAGTCGGACAGGGAAGGGACCTACGAGCAGTACTTC. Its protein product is CSVESDREGTYEQYF.

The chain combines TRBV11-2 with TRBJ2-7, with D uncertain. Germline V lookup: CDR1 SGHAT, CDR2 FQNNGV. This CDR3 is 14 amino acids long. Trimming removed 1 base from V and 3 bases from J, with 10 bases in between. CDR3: CASSLAYTGYEQYF. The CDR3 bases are TGTGCCAGCAGCTTAGCCTACACGGGCTACGAGCAGTACTTC.

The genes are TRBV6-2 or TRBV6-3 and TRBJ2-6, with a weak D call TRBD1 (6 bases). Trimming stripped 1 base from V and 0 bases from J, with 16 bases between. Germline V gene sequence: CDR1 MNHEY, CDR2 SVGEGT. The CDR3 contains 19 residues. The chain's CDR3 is CASSYWGPTGTSGANVLTF. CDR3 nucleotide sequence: TGTGCCAGCAGTTACTGGGGACCGACAGGTACCTCTGGGGCCAACGTCCTGACTTTC.

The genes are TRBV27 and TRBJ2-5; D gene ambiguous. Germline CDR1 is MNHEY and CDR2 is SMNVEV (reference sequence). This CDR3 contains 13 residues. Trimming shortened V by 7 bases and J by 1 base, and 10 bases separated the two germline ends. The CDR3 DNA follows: TGTGCCAGCACCGCGGCCATCCAAGAGACCCAGTACTTC. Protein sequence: CASTAAIQETQYF.

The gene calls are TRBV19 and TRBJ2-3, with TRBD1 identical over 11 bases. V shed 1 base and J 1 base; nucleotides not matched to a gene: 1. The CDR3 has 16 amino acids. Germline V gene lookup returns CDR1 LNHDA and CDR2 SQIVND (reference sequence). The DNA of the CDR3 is TGTGCCAGTAGTATAGGGACAGGGGGCGGCACAGATACGCAGTATTTT. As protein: CASSIGTGGGTDTQYF.

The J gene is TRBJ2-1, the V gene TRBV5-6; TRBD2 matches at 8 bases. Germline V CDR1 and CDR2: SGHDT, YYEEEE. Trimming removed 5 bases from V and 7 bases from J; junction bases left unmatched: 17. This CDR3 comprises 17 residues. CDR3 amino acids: CASRHSSSGGGGNEQFF. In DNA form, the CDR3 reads TGTGCCAGCAGGCACAGTAGCAGCGGGGGAGGAGGAAATGAGCAGTTCTTC.

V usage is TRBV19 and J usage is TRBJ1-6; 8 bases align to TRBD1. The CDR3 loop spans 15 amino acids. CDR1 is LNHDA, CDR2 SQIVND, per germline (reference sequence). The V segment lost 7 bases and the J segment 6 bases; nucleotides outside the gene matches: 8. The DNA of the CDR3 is TGTGCCAGTACCCCCCTGACAGGGGTTAATTCACCCCTCCACTTT. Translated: CASTPLTGVNSPLHF.